The present entry profiles one TCR beta chain with its context. The antigen is unknown. One junction end does not reproduce the germline sequence, and a read error may be involved. The CDR3 runs to 13 residues. Germline CDR1 is LGHDT and CDR2 is YNNKEL (reference sequence). These data belong to a study of blood T cells in healthy people across ages. A sample-barcoded 5' primer and a J-beta primer mix were used in a second PCR of roughly 6 to 11 cycles. Template switching added a 12-random-nucleotide identifier to every cDNA molecule. TCRdb itself ran the 5' RACE reads through MiXCR, one entry per CDR3 protein. The sample includes 1.5 million to 2 million distinct CDR3 sequences, about 50% of them seen just once. Study results and limitations: Unsorted PBMCs prevented conclusive naive versus antigen-experienced comparison. In these data, TCR beta diversity tracked strongly with naive T cell percentage.

The V and J genes are TRBV3-1 and TRBJ2-5; possible D gene TRBD1, 6 bases. Material: blood. This receptor was identified in a woman in her thirties or forties in good health. CDR3 in amino acids: CASQVDSGEAQYF. The DNA for the CDR3 is TGTGCCAGCCAAGTGGACAGCGGAGAGGCCCAGTACTTC.